The 16 T cell receptor beta chains listed next were all sequenced from one sample in a study of T cell responses to AZD1222 COVID-19 vaccine. Measured with immunoSEQ multiplex PCR; TCRdb has only the in-frame clones, and not every one. The sample lists 100,000 or so clones, 87% occurring once. The material was peripheral blood, obtained on day 0 of AZD1222 vaccination. All receptors come from an adult in good health.

The CDR3 DNA follows: TGTGCCAGCAGTCTCATAGCGGGAGGCGAGTTCTTC. Translation: CASSLIAGGEFF. This rearrangement joins TRBV12-3 or TRBV12-4 to TRBJ2-1; 10 nucleotides line up with TRBD2. This CDR3 has 12 amino acids. V shed 5 bases and J 14 bases; nucleotides not matched to a gene: 6.

This chain uses TRBV5-1 with TRBJ2-3; D gene ambiguous. CDR3 length: 14 amino acids. With 9 bases removed from V and 2 bases from J, the gap between germline ends came to 16 bases. Germline V gene sequence: CDR1 SGHRS, CDR2 YFSETQ. CDR3 protein: CATSFATPTDTQYF. In nucleotides, the CDR3 is TGCGCCACCTCATTCGCAACCCCCACAGATACGCAGTATTTT.

This clone was seen only once. The chain combines TRBV27 with TRBJ1-2, with a tentative D call TRBD1 (6 bases). Per germline, CDR1 MNHEY and CDR2 SMNVEV (reference sequence). The CDR3 is 12 residues long. The V end lost 5 bases, the J end lost 5 bases, and 9 bases lay between the germline ends. Written as DNA, the CDR3 is TGTGCCAGCAGTATGACAGGTTATGGCTACACCTTC. It specifies CASSMTGYGYTF.

The CDR3 DNA reads TGTGCCTGGACGCGGACGGCAGGAATCTACGAGCAGTACTTC. This encodes CAWTRTAGIYEQYF. This chain links TRBV30 with TRBJ2-7; no clear D. CDR1 GTSNPN and CDR2 SVGIG come from the germline V gene (reference sequence). Between the trimmed V and J ends, which lost 4 bases and 3 bases, there was a span of 16 bases. The CDR3 is made up of 14 amino acids.

The rearrangement links TRBV11-2 to TRBJ1-6, with 7 bases fitting TRBD1. The ends lost 6 bases at V and 4 bases at J; junction bases unmatched: 6. Germline loops: CDR1 SGHAT, CDR2 FQNNGV. The length of the CDR3 is 15 residues. The CDR3 DNA reads as TGTGCCAGCAGACCCCGGGACAGATATAATTCACCCCTCCACTTT. This translates into CASRPRDRYNSPLHF. Supplemented by reference TRBV11-2 and TRBJ1-6, the full variable domain reads EAGVAQSPRYKIIEKRQSVAFWCNPISGHATLYWYQQILGQGPKLLIQFQNNGVVDDSQLPKDRFSAERLKGVDSTLKIQPAKLEDSAVYLCASRPRDRYNSPLHFGNGTRLTVT.

This sequence joins TRBV3-1 (or the pseudogene TRBV3-2) and TRBJ2-7, with TRBD2 matching over 7 bases. The V segment lost 2 bases and the J segment 7 bases; nucleotides outside the gene matches: 8. The CDR3 extends over 14 amino acids. The germline CDR1 and CDR2 sequences are LGHDT and YNNKEL (reference sequence). In DNA form, the CDR3 reads TGTGCCAGCAGCCAAAGAGGGAGGGTGCGGGAGCAGTACTTC. It encodes CASSQRGRVREQYF.

The chain recombines TRBV29-1 with TRBJ2-7, with D possibly matching TRBD2 (6 bases). CDR3 length: 13 amino acids. CDR1 is SQVTM, CDR2 ANQGSEA, per germline. V was pared by 4 bases and J by 3 bases, with 13 bases between. The CDR3 nucleotides read TGCAGCGTTGGGCGGGACGGAGACTACGAGCAGTACTTC. Translated: CSVGRDGDYEQYF.

V usage is TRBV3-1 (or the pseudogene TRBV3-2) and J usage is TRBJ1-1, with D unresolved. The CDR3 is 12 residues long. The germline V and J ends were trimmed by 4 bases and 1 base, with 4 bases remaining between them. CDR1 and CDR2 (germline): LGHDT, YNNKEL (reference sequence). CDR3 sequence (DNA): TGTGCCAGCAGCCTAGGGAACACTGAAGCTTTCTTT. Protein product: CASSLGNTEAFF.

J is TRBJ1-1 and V is TRBV2, with 8 positions matching TRBD1. The CDR3 is 12 residues long. Germline lookup yields CDR1 SNHLY and CDR2 FYNNEI. V was pared by 2 bases and J by 9 bases, with 2 bases of the junction left unmatched. The CDR3 region is CASSETGGKAFF. In DNA form, the CDR3 reads TGTGCCAGCAGTGAAACAGGGGGAAAAGCTTTCTTT.

The rearrangement joins TRBV12-3 or TRBV12-4 to TRBJ1-2, with D possibly TRBD1 on 5 matching bases. CDR3 length: 12 amino acids. Trimming left V 2 bases short and J 12 bases short, with 13 bases between. The CDR3 bases are TGTGCCAGCAGTTTATCGCTGGGGGGGAACACCTTC. Residues: CASSLSLGGNTF.

This clone was found once. The chain carries TRBV30 and TRBJ1-1; D call uncertain. Germline CDR1 reads GTSNPN; CDR2 reads SVGIG (reference sequence). V lost 0 bases to trimming and J lost 11 bases, with 13 bases between them. The CDR3 spans 12 residues. The CDR3 region is CAWSVREGIAFF. The CDR3 DNA reads as TGTGCCTGGAGTGTACGGGAGGGCATCGCTTTCTTT.

This clone appeared a single time. This CDR3 reads CASSPSGRILTSYEQYF. The CDR3 DNA reads TGTGCCAGCAGCCCGTCGGGACGCATACTTACTTCCTACGAGCAGTACTTC. The rearrangement joins TRBV27 to TRBJ2-7; TRBD1 or TRBD2 may be the D gene (5 bases each). Germline V gene data show CDR1 as MNHEY and CDR2 as SMNVEV (reference sequence). The CDR3 loop spans 17 amino acids. Trimming cost V 6 bases and J 1 base, with 22 bases left between them.

The chain employs TRBV18 and TRBJ2-7, with TRBD2 matching 10 bases. The CDR3 consists of 14 residues. V lost 5 bases to trimming and J lost 3 bases; unmatched junction nucleotides: 4. The germline gives CDR1 KGHSH, CDR2 LQKENI. CDR3 residues: CASSSTSGNYEQYF. DNA for the CDR3: TGTGCCAGCTCATCTACTAGCGGGAACTACGAGCAGTACTTC.

The chain combines TRBV10-3 with TRBJ2-3; 10 nucleotides agree with TRBD1. Germline V lookup: CDR1 ENHRY, CDR2 SYGVKD. Losses at the gene ends were 6 bases for V and 2 bases for J; bases not matched to a gene: 2. This CDR3 has 14 amino acids. This CDR3 reads CAISDRGHTDTQYF. CDR3 sequence (DNA): TGTGCCATCAGCGACAGGGGGCACACAGATACGCAGTATTTT.

The chain links TRBV7-2 to TRBJ1-2; maybe TRBD1 (5 bases). V was cut by 5 bases and J by 4 bases, with 17 bases left in between. Germline lookup yields CDR1 SGHTA and CDR2 FQGNSA. The CDR3 runs 15 residues. The CDR3 DNA sequence: TGTGCCAGCAGCCTGGGGGACGGACCCTTCTATGGCTACACCTTC. It specifies CASSLGDGPFYGYTF.

In this sample, this clone turned up once. The CDR3 sequence: CASSPRRIANQPQHF. CDR3 nucleotides: TGTGCCAGCAGCCCAAGGAGGATAGCAAATCAGCCCCAGCATTTT. The chain uses TRBV28 and TRBJ1-5, with unresolved D. The V gene lost 6 bases and the J gene lost 4 bases, with 16 bases spanning the gap. Germline V gives CDR1 MDHEN, CDR2 SYDVKM. The CDR3 extends over 15 amino acids. Full variable domain (remainder filled in from reference TRBV28 and TRBJ1-5): DVKVTQSSRYLVKRTGEKVFLECVQDMDHENMFWYRQDPGLGLRLIYFSYDVKMKEKGDIPEGYSVSREKKERFSLILESASTNQTSMYLCASSPRRIANQPQHFGDGTRLSIL.